This T cell receptor (beta chain) is from a study of human T cells and chemical hapten exposure. CDR1 SEHNR and CDR2 FQNEAQ come from the germline V gene (reference sequence). V was pared by 4 bases and J by 7 bases, with 6 bases between. This CDR3 has 11 residues. Time point specified: patch test 1, 2 weeks after DPC sensitization. The treatment denotes: therapeutic diphenylcyclopropenone sensitization with weekly scalp DPC. Each patch test followed a blood draw. This clonotype was found many times. Its antigen is currently unknown. Study conclusions and caveats: The donor cohort had alopecia, so its immune response may not match that of healthy people. Significantly more large CDR3 similarity clusters were formed by expanded TCRs than by controls.

TCRdb called the RACE reads again in MiXCR, with one record for every CDR3 protein. This sample has about 360,000 distinct CDR3 sequences, with under 8% found just once. V and J are TRBV7-9 and TRBJ2-3, with D hard to call. The receptor was isolated from a woman under 30 with alopecia areata. Some clones in this sample may be carry-over from other donors' samples. The sequencing here drew on whole blood, taken in connection with sensitization to the hapten diphenylcyclopropenone (DPC). This chain's CDR3 is CASSSPYTQYF. Here the CDR3 DNA reads TGTGCCAGCAGCTCCCCCTATACGCAGTATTTT.